This T cell receptor (beta chain) emerged from a study of OX40 agonist ivuxolimab in advanced cancers. Assay used: immunoSEQ multiplex PCR; TCRdb lists only in-frame clones, some missing. The sample lists some 69,000 clones, roughly 90% occurring once. The receptor's source is an adult with an advanced solid tumor such as melanoma, head and neck, liver or kidney cancer. The source was CD4+ or CD8+ T cells sorted from blood, collected in a trial of the OX40 agonist ivuxolimab.

The CDR3 loop is CASRPTSLSSYEQYF. The CDR3 DNA follows: TGTGCCAGCAGGCCTACTAGTCTCAGCTCCTACGAGCAGTACTTC. The chain is built from TRBV27 and TRBJ2-7, with a weak D call TRBD2 (5 bases). Trimming cost V 6 bases and J 0 bases, with 15 bases left between them. This CDR3 comprises 15 residues. Germline CDR1 and CDR2: MNHEY and SMNVEV (reference sequence).